This record looks at one T cell receptor (beta chain) sequence and its context. Trimming removed 7 bases from V and 7 bases from J, with 16 bases in between. The length of the CDR3 is 13 residues. The germline V gene has CDR1 LNHDA and CDR2 SQIVND (reference sequence). An expansion of CD8+CD57+ cells by flow cytometry had been shown in patients chosen for sequencing. This record comes from a study of CD8+CD57+ T cells in acquired aplastic anemia. Profiling that covered TCR beta VDJ and CDR3 relied on genomic DNA as its template. MiXCR was run by TCRdb on the reads, yielding one entry per CDR3 protein. The sample carries around 220,000 distinct CDR3 sequences, under 55% recorded once.

V and J are TRBV19 and TRBJ2-5, with D perhaps assigned TRBD1 or TRBD2 (5 bases each). The sequenced material came from sorted CD4+, CD8+, or CD8+CD57+ T cells (not recorded which) from PBMCs. The sequence was obtained from a human donor with aplastic anemia. In DNA form, the CDR3 reads TGTGCCAGTAAAATGCAGGGTGGAGGGACCCAGTACTTC. Amino acid sequence: CASKMQGGGTQYF.